Below, 23 T cell receptor beta chains from the same sample are listed, as sequenced in a study of blood T cell dynamics during melanoma immunotherapy. Time point of the sample: week 3, after first cycle of checkpoint inhibitor. This table comes from immunoSEQ multiplex PCR, and its TCRdb copy is limited to in-frame clones, with some not included. The sample consists of around 12,000 clones, about 90% of them appearing once. This specimen consisted of effector memory CD8+ T cells from blood, obtained from a patient treated with checkpoint blockade. These receptors all stem from a human donor with melanoma.

J is TRBJ1-1 and V is TRBV19; the D gene is possibly TRBD1 (5 bases). This CDR3 has 13 residues. V was clipped by 4 bases and J by 3 bases, with 9 bases between them. Germline CDR1 and CDR2: LNHDA and SQIVND (reference sequence). CDR3 sequence (DNA): TGTGCCAGTAGTAGGCAGGGTGACACTGAAGCTTTCTTT. Translation gives CASSRQGDTEAFF.

The chain couples TRBV19 to TRBJ2-1, with 8 bases aligning to TRBD2. Germline lookup yields CDR1 LNHDA and CDR2 SQIVND (reference sequence). J was trimmed by 6 bases and V by 1 base; bases with no gene match: 11. The CDR3 length is 17 residues. The chain's CDR3 is CASSIVSGLGSTNEQFF. The DNA for the CDR3 is TGTGCCAGTAGTATAGTATCGGGACTAGGCTCAACCAATGAGCAGTTCTTC.

This chain joins TRBV19 and TRBJ2-6; 9 bases align to TRBD1. Per the germline V gene, CDR1 is LNHDA and CDR2 is SQIVND (reference sequence). The CDR3 covers 16 residues. J lost 4 bases, V lost 5 bases, and 6 bases had no gene match. CDR3 amino acids: CASSPGTGPGANVLTF. As DNA, the CDR3 is TGTGCCAGTAGTCCTGGGACAGGGCCCGGGGCCAACGTCCTGACTTTC.

The chain recombines TRBV7-9 with TRBJ1-2; D is ambiguous. The V gene lost 0 bases and the J gene lost 4 bases, with 3 bases spanning the gap. The length of the CDR3 is 12 residues. Germline lookup yields CDR1 SEHNR and CDR2 FQNEAQ (reference sequence). The CDR3 sequence is CASSLAGYGYTF. The CDR3 DNA sequence: TGTGCCAGCAGCTTAGCAGGCTATGGCTACACCTTC.

This clone was counted once. The CDR3 sequence: CASSDAVVTSGYYEQYF. CDR3 nucleotide sequence: TGTGCCAGCAGCGACGCCGTGGTGACTAGCGGTTACTACGAGCAGTACTTC. This sequence joins TRBV5-5 and TRBJ2-7, with 9 nucleotides matching TRBD2. J lost 3 bases, V lost 4 bases, and 14 bases had no gene match. Germline CDR1 reads SGHKS; CDR2 reads YYEKEE (reference sequence). The CDR3 has 17 residues.

The chain carries TRBV7-6 and TRBJ2-1; D possibly corresponds to TRBD1 (6 bases). Trimming pared 0 bases from V and 8 bases from J, leaving 14 bases between. The CDR3 has 15 residues. CDR1 SGHVS and CDR2 FNYEAQ come from the germline V gene. The DNA of the CDR3 is TGTGCCAGCAGCTTAGCAGGGGGTCCCGGGGATGAGCAGTTCTTC. Translation: CASSLAGGPGDEQFF.

This clone was counted once. The V call is TRBV5-6, the J call TRBJ1-1; 8 bases align to TRBD1. The germline gives CDR1 SGHDT, CDR2 YYEEEE. V trimming: 0 bases; J trimming: 5 bases; junction bases outside the gene matches: 18. CDR3 length equals 19 residues. The CDR3: CASSLALHRGTGLLTEAFF. The CDR3 DNA reads as TGTGCCAGCAGCTTGGCCTTACACCGCGGGACAGGCCTTTTGACTGAAGCTTTCTTT. The entire variable domain, with the rest obtained from reference TRBV5-6 and TRBJ1-1, is as follows: DAGVTQSPTHLIKTRGQQVTLRCSPKSGHDTVSWYQQALGQGPQFIFQYYEEEERQRGNFPDRFSGHQFPNYSSELNVNALLLGDSALYLCASSLALHRGTGLLTEAFFGQGTRLTVV.

J is TRBJ1-1 and V is TRBV11-2; possibly TRBD1 for D (5 bases). This CDR3 is built from 14 residues. CDR1 and CDR2 (germline): SGHAT, FQNNGV. V was shortened by 3 bases and J by 0 bases, with 8 bases between the two germline ends. CDR3 residues: CASSFGRVNTEAFF. In nucleotides, the CDR3 is TGTGCCAGCAGCTTCGGCAGGGTGAACACTGAAGCTTTCTTT.

The chain joins TRBV28 to TRBJ1-2; 7 bases align to TRBD1. Germline values: CDR1 MDHEN, CDR2 SYDVKM. CDR3 length: 15 amino acids. Trimming cost V 7 bases and J 8 bases; bases outside gene matches: 16. The CDR3 bases are TGTGCCAGCACCTCCTGGTTAGACAGGGAGGAGGGCTACACCTTC. Encoded protein: CASTSWLDREEGYTF.

The genes are TRBV19 and TRBJ2-1; maybe TRBD1 (6 bases). CDR1 and CDR2 from the germline V gene are LNHDA and SQIVND (reference sequence). The CDR3 has 15 residues. V lost 7 bases and J lost 0, with 13 bases in between. CDR3 protein: CASTAGDVSYNEQFF. In DNA form, the CDR3 reads TGTGCCAGTACCGCAGGGGATGTCTCCTACAATGAGCAGTTCTTC.

V is TRBV19 and J is TRBJ2-7, with D perhaps matching TRBD1 (5 bases). With 5 bases removed from V and 1 base from J, the gap between germline ends came to 12 bases. The germline CDR1 and CDR2 sequences are LNHDA and SQIVND (reference sequence). The CDR3 runs 14 residues. This chain's CDR3 is CASSAFDSSYEQYF. CDR3 coding DNA: TGTGCCAGTAGTGCGTTCGACAGTTCCTACGAGCAGTACTTC.

The chain has TRBV27 and TRBJ2-5; no definite D call. The J call may be incorrect, as the DNA end agrees better with TRBJ2-7. Germline values: CDR1 MNHEY, CDR2 SMNVEV (reference sequence). The CDR3 runs 13 residues. The CDR3, as DNA: TGTGCCAGCAGTTTAACGCCTAACTACGAGCAGTACTTC. It encodes CASSLTPNYEQYF.

This sequence joins TRBV2 and TRBJ1-2; D is ambiguous. V gave up 1 base and J gave up 5 bases, with 11 bases separating them. The V gene's germline CDR1 is SNHLY and CDR2 FYNNEI. The CDR3 extends over 14 amino acids. For the CDR3, the DNA is TGTGCCAGCAGTGAAGGGTACAGAACGTATGGCTACACCTTC. As protein: CASSEGYRTYGYTF.

The V call is TRBV19, the J call TRBJ2-7, with D maybe TRBD1 (6 bases). The CDR3 has 14 residues. The ends were cut back, 5 bases at V and 2 bases at J, with 13 bases in the middle. From germline, CDR1 is LNHDA and CDR2 SQIVND (reference sequence). CDR3 residues: CASSSGTLTYEQYF. Here the CDR3 DNA reads TGTGCCAGTAGTTCCGGGACACTCACCTACGAGCAGTACTTC.

V is TRBV7-6 and J is TRBJ2-3; 10 bases agree with TRBD1. Germline-derived CDR1 and CDR2 are SGHVS and FNYEAQ. Trimming at V came to 1 base and at J to 5 bases, leaving 3 bases not matched to a gene. The CDR3 is made up of 15 amino acids. The CDR3 spells CASSLEGTGVDTQYF. The CDR3 DNA reads TGTGCCAGCAGCTTAGAAGGGACAGGGGTAGATACGCAGTATTTT.

This clone was counted between two and nine times. The chain has TRBV7-2 and TRBJ1-2, with TRBD1 matching 7 bases. The CDR3 has 15 amino acids. J gave up 4 bases and V 5 bases, and 10 bases lay outside the gene matches. In germline, CDR1 is SGHTA, CDR2 FQGNSA. The CDR3 sequence is CASSAHDRDGYGYTF. The CDR3 region has the DNA TGTGCCAGCAGCGCCCACGACAGGGACGGCTATGGCTACACCTTC.

This rearrangement joins TRBV6-5 to TRBJ1-1; D is ambiguous. The germline gives CDR1 MNHEY, CDR2 SVGAGI. There are 14 residues in the CDR3. The V and J ends lost 5 bases and 0 bases respectively, with 10 bases between them. CDR3 residues: CASSAVAMNTEAFF. The CDR3, as DNA: TGTGCCAGCAGTGCCGTTGCGATGAACACTGAAGCTTTCTTT.

The chain recombines TRBV15 with TRBJ1-1; 8 bases line up with TRBD1. The CDR3 loop spans 14 amino acids. Germline CDR1 is LNHNV and CDR2 is YYDKDF (reference sequence). V shed 7 bases, J shed 3 bases, and the junction held 7 bases outside the gene matches. The CDR3 DNA reads as TGTGCCACCACCAGGACAGGGATAGACACTGAAGCTTTCTTT. Its protein is CATTRTGIDTEAFF.

The CDR3 reads CASSMGESVEQYF. DNA of the CDR3: TGTGCCAGTAGTATGGGGGAGTCGGTCGAGCAGTACTTC. This sequence joins TRBV19 and TRBJ2-7, with D tentatively TRBD1 or TRBD2 (5 bases each). Germline CDR1 reads LNHDA; CDR2 reads SQIVND (reference sequence). The CDR3 is 13 residues long. V lost 3 bases and J lost 6, with 12 bases in between.

The rearrangement uses TRBV30 and TRBJ2-3, with TRBD2 matching over 10 bases. Germline loops: CDR1 GTSNPN, CDR2 SVGIG (reference sequence). J was trimmed by 4 bases and V by 4 bases; bases with no gene match: 2. This CDR3 contains 13 residues. The CDR3 is CAWTSGSSDTQYF. In DNA, the CDR3 is TGTGCCTGGACTAGCGGGAGTTCAGATACGCAGTATTTT.

The V call is TRBV28, the J call TRBJ2-7; D possibly corresponds to TRBD2 (5 bases). CDR3 length: 14 amino acids. The V gene's germline CDR1 is MDHEN and CDR2 SYDVKM. Trimming stripped 5 bases from V and 3 bases from J, with 14 bases between. The CDR3 region is CASSLYRDDYEQYF. The CDR3 nucleotides read TGTGCCAGCAGTCTCTACCGGGATGACTACGAGCAGTACTTC.

The chain couples TRBV27 to TRBJ2-3; 10 bases are shared with TRBD2. The CDR3 loop spans 16 amino acids. Trimming cost V 0 bases and J 7 bases; bases outside gene matches: 7. The V gene's germline CDR1 is MNHEY and CDR2 SMNVEV (reference sequence). The DNA for the CDR3 is TGTGCCAGCAGTTTATCGGCTAGCGGGAGCTCACATACGCAGTATTTT. This codes for CASSLSASGSSHTQYF.

This clone was counted a single time. The V gene is TRBV30, the J gene TRBJ2-1, with D possibly TRBD2 on 5 matching bases. Trimming shortened V by 2 bases and J by 2 bases, and 10 bases separated the two germline ends. The CDR3 totals 14 residues. Germline-derived CDR1 and CDR2 are GTSNPN and SVGIG (reference sequence). The CDR3 loop is CAWSILATYNEQFF. The CDR3 coding sequence is TGTGCCTGGAGTATTCTAGCAACCTACAATGAGCAGTTCTTC. Combining the CDR3 with reference TRBV30 and TRBJ2-1 gives the whole variable domain SQTIHQWPATLVQPVGSPLSLECTVEGTSNPNLYWYRQAAGRGLQLLFYSVGIGQISSEVPQNLSASRPQDRQFILSSKKLLLSDSGFYLCAWSILATYNEQFFGPGTRLTVL.